This T cell receptor beta chain was observed in a study of radiation and T cells in renal cell carcinoma. Germline CDR1 reads LGHNT; CDR2 reads FRNRAP. V gave up 4 bases and J gave up 3 bases, with 22 bases separating them. The length of the CDR3 is 17 residues. Regarding treatment: 15 Gy SBRT to primary tumor, nephrectomy 4 weeks later. Sequencing used immunoSEQ multiplex PCR; TCRdb keeps in-frame clones, though not all of them. The profile shows 18,000 or so clones, over 45% of them singletons. The rearrangement uses TRBV12-5 and TRBJ2-7, with D perhaps matching TRBD2 (6 bases). The TCR comes from a man over 45 with renal cell carcinoma. Sequences were derived from tumor tissue, sampled from a patient whose treatment included radiotherapy and nephrectomy. CDR3 sequence reads: CASGWTLGGGSFYEQYF. In nucleotides, the CDR3 is TGTGCTAGTGGTTGGACCCTGGGGGGAGGTAGTTTCTACGAGCAGTACTTC. The full variable domain, its missing parts supplied by reference TRBV12-5 and TRBJ2-7, is DARVTQTPRHKVTEMGQEVTMRCQPILGHNTVFWYRQTMMQGLELLAYFRNRAPLDDSGMPKDRFSAEMPDATLATLKIQPSEPRDSAVYFCASGWTLGGGSFYEQYFGPGTRLTVT.